This is a list of T cell receptor beta chains from one sample in a study of cytomegalovirus exposure and HLA in healthy donors. This table comes from immunoSEQ multiplex PCR, and its TCRdb copy is limited to in-frame clones, with some not included. Its clone listing holds approximately 46,000 clones. Sequencing was performed on PBMCs. Source of these receptors: a male donor in good health and CMV-seronegative. CDR3s include the opening cysteine and the closing phenylalanine or tryptophan. D genes are given only for firm matches.

V	D	J	CDR3	DNA
TRBV15	.	TRBJ2-7	CATSRDEGGPSEQYF	TGTGCCACCAGCAGAGATGAAGGAGGCCCCTCCGAGCAGTACTTC
TRBV4-1	TRBD2	TRBJ2-5	CASSQGGLAGGRGETQYF	TGCGCCAGCAGCCAAGGCGGACTAGCGGGAGGGAGGGGCGAGACCCAGTACTTC
TRBV11-2	.	TRBJ1-2	CASSPIMGDRTALNYGYTF	TGTGCCAGCAGCCCGATTATGGGCGACAGGACCGCATTAAACTATGGCTACACCTTC
TRBV7-6	.	TRBJ2-2	CASSIQTGANTGELFF	TGTGCCAGCAGCATCCAGACAGGCGCGAACACCGGGGAGCTGTTTTTT
TRBV27	TRBD2	TRBJ2-3	CASGREKHTQYF	TGTGCCAGCGGGCGGGAGAAACATACGCAGTATTTT
TRBV27	.	TRBJ1-1	CASSLNPGHRSFF	TGTGCCAGCAGCCTTAATCCGGGACATCGGTCCTTCTTT
TRBV5-5	TRBD2	TRBJ2-7	CASSTGAGERNEQYF	TGTGCCAGCTCAACCGGAGCGGGAGAACGAAACGAGCAGTACTTC
TRBV5-4	TRBD2	TRBJ2-5	CASSSSSGEETQYF	TGTGCCAGCAGCTCCTCTAGCGGGGAAGAGACCCAGTACTTC
TRBV5-4	.	TRBJ2-1	CASSGSSYNEQFF	TGTGCCAGCTCCGGGAGCTCCTACAATGAGCAGTTCTTC
TRBV18	.	TRBJ2-1	CASSPPGSRQFF	TGTGCCAGCTCACCCCCCGGGAGCCGTCAGTTCTTC
TRBV4-1	.	TRBJ2-1	CASSQGDGSSYNEQFF	TGCGCCAGCAGCCAAGGCGACGGGAGCTCCTACAATGAGCAGTTCTTC
TRBV7-2	.	TRBJ2-7	CASSFRTYPGGLPIYEQYF	TGTGCCAGCAGCTTCCGTACATACCCCGGCGGACTCCCTATCTACGAGCAGTACTTC
TRBV7-9	.	TRBJ1-5	CASSLGGFNQPQHF	TGTGCCAGCAGCTTAGGCGGATTCAATCAGCCCCAGCATTTT
TRBV7-9	.	TRBJ2-4	CASSFGGPKNIQYF	TGTGCCAGCAGCTTCGGGGGACCCAAAAACATTCAGTACTTC
TRBV28	TRBD1	TRBJ1-4	CASSSGGQGSEKLFF	TGTGCCAGCAGTTCTGGCGGACAGGGGAGCGAAAAACTGTTTTTT
TRBV5-8	.	TRBJ1-3	CASSSSGALGNTIYF	TGTGCCAGCAGCTCTTCTGGGGCGCTAGGAAACACCATATATTTT
TRBV5-1	.	TRBJ2-7	CASSLPMEGEQYF	TGCGCCAGCAGCTTGCCCATGGAGGGCGAGCAGTACTTC
TRBV5-1	TRBD2	TRBJ2-1	CASSWTSGSPNEQFF	TGCGCCAGCAGCTGGACTAGCGGGAGCCCAAATGAGCAGTTCTTC
TRBV6-1	TRBD1	TRBJ1-2	CASSPLADRVGYTF	TGTGCCAGCAGTCCTTTGGCCGACAGGGTCGGCTACACCTTC
TRBV5-1	TRBD1	TRBJ2-2	CASSLQGAGAGELFF	TGCGCCAGCAGTCTCCAGGGGGCAGGTGCCGGGGAGCTGTTTTTT
TRBV9	.	TRBJ1-2	CASSRRGDQTSHGYTF	TGTGCCAGCAGCCGACGGGGGGACCAGACTTCCCATGGCTACACCTTC
TRBV11-2	TRBD1	TRBJ1-4	CASRPGTGFPTNEKLFF	TGTGCCAGCAGGCCCGGGACAGGGTTTCCCACTAATGAAAAACTGTTTTTT
TRBV22-1	.	TRBJ2-7	CPGRLAGEEQYF	TGTCCTGGGAGGCTCGCAGGGGAAGAGCAGTACTTC
TRBV30	.	TRBJ1-6	CAWSLGVNSPLHF	TGTGCCTGGAGTTTAGGGGTGAATTCACCCCTCCACTTT
TRBV5-1	TRBD1	TRBJ1-4	CASSLSGQGLSTNEKLFF	TGCGCCAGCAGCTTGTCCGGACAGGGGCTATCAACTAATGAAAAACTGTTTTTT
TRBV6-5	TRBD1	TRBJ2-7	CASSPGTGRNEQYF	TGTGCCAGCAGCCCCGGGACAGGGAGAAACGAGCAGTACTTC
TRBV30	TRBD1	TRBJ2-1	CAWSVLSGGEQFF	TGTGCCTGGAGTGTACTGTCAGGGGGAGAGCAGTTCTTC
TRBV13	TRBD1	TRBJ2-7	CASSSTIRTGPQYF	TGTGCCAGCAGCTCAACCATTCGGACAGGTCCCCAGTACTTC
TRBV16	TRBD1	TRBJ2-7	CASSRGGNEQYF	TGTGCCAGCAGCCGAGGGGGCAACGAGCAGTACTTC
TRBV10-3	TRBD1	TRBJ1-5	CATRQGVGQPQHF	TGTGCCACCCGACAGGGCGTCGGACAGCCCCAGCATTTT
TRBV5-1	.	TRBJ1-3	CASSFTGDGNTIYF	TGCGCCAGCAGCTTTACAGGAGATGGAAACACCATATATTTT
TRBV5-1	.	TRBJ2-5	CASTAFGQETQYF	TGCGCCAGCACCGCTTTCGGTCAAGAGACCCAGTACTTC
TRBV6-1	.	TRBJ1-3	CASRVDNSGNTIYF	TGTGCCAGCAGAGTGGACAACTCTGGAAACACCATATATTTT
TRBV7-9	TRBD1	TRBJ2-7	CASGDRVYEQYF	TGTGCCAGCGGCGACAGGGTATACGAGCAGTACTTC
TRBV5-1	TRBD1	TRBJ1-1	CASSFGSLTGGLYTEAFF	TGCGCCAGCAGCTTTGGAAGTCTGACAGGGGGCTTGTACACTGAAGCTTTCTTT
TRBV10-2	.	TRBJ1-3	CASSDIGGMGSGNTIYF	TGCGCCAGCAGTGATATTGGGGGGATGGGGTCTGGAAACACCATATATTTT
TRBV29-1	TRBD1	TRBJ2-1	CSAGTGYHNEQFF	TGCAGCGCTGGGACAGGCTACCACAATGAGCAGTTCTTC
TRBV7-8	TRBD2	TRBJ2-7	CASSFSGGILYEQYF	TGTGCCAGCAGCTTCTCGGGAGGGATCCTCTACGAGCAGTACTTC
TRBV29-1	.	TRBJ2-7	CSVEDERQTYEQYF	TGCAGCGTTGAAGATGAGAGACAGACCTACGAGCAGTACTTC
TRBV18	.	TRBJ2-2	CASSPEQGTGELFF	TGTGCCAGCTCACCGGAGCAGGGGACCGGGGAGCTGTTTTTT
TRBV6-4	.	TRBJ2-5	CASSGVRGGIGETQYF	TGTGCCAGCAGTGGCGTTAGGGGGGGCATAGGAGAGACCCAGTACTTC
TRBV28	TRBD1	TRBJ2-7	CASRKLTGGPYEQYF	TGTGCCAGCAGAAAATTGACAGGGGGACCCTACGAGCAGTACTTC